The clone carrying this T cell receptor (beta chain) was observed many times. Trimming took 1 base from V and 0 from J; bases not matched to a gene: 4. The germline CDR1 and CDR2 sequences are SGHDT and YYEEEE. The CDR3 runs 16 residues. This entry belongs to a study of molecular identifiers for immune sequencing clone quantification. MiXCR, run by TCRdb on the PCR reads, gives a single entry per CDR3 protein. The repertoire holds hundreds of thousands of distinct CDR3 sequences, 25% seen once, with approximately 0.75% in the top ten. The receptor comes from a human donor in good health. Some libraries in this study had Jurkat cell RNA spiked in. V gene TRBV5-6 combines with J gene TRBJ2-1, with 7 bases aligning to TRBD1. The specimen was naive CD8+ T cells from blood, with Jurkat cell RNA spiked in. The sample's subset: FACS-sorted CD8+CD4-CCR7+CD45RA+ naive T cells. Here the CDR3 DNA reads TGTGCCAGCAGCTTGACAGGGGACCCCTCCTACAATGAGCAGTTCTTC. Amino acid sequence: CASSLTGDPSYNEQFF.